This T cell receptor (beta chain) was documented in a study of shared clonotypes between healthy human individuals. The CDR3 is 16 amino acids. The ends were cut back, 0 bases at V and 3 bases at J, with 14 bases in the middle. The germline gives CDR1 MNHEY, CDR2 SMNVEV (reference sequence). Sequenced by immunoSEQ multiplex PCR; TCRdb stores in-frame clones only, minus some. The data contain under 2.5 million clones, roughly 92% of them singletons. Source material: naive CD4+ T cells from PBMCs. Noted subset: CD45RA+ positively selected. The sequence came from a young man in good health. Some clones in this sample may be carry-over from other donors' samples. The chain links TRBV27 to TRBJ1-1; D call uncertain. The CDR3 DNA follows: TGTGCCAGCAGTTTATCCTCCTGGCCGGGCGACACTGAAGCTTTCTTT. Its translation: CASSLSSWPGDTEAFF.